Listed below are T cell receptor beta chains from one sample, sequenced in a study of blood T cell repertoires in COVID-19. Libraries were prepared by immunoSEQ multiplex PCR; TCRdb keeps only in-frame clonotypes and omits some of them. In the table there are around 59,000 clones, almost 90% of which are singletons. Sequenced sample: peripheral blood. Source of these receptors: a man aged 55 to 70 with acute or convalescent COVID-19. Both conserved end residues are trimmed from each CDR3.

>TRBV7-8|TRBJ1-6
ASSFDRNNSPLH
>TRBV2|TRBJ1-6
ASSEALGYNSPLH
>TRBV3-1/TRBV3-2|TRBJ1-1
ASVKTGWGTEAF
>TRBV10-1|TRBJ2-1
ASSARRGSGGVYEQF
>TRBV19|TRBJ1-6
ASTFTRVNSPLH
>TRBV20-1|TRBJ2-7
SARRYEQY
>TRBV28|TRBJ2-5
ASSVPQLNREQETQY
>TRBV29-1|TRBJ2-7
SVCRGHDYEQY
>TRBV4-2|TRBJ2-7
ASSQTGGGTSSYEQY
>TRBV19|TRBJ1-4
ASTRTGGYEKLF
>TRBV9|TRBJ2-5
ASSAGGTPGETQY
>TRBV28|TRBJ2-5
ASSLKGGLAGVGAPQETQY
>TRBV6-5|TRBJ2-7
ASRRSGYEQY
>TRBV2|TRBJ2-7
ASTPGSSYEQY
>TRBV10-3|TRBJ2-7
AISPKRSTPTYEQY
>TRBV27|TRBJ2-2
ASSPGGELF
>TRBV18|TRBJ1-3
ASLGSGNTIY
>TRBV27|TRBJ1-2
ASSLTFTGVNYGYT
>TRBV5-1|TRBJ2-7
ASTDRGQGPDYEQY
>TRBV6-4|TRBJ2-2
ASSETNTGELF
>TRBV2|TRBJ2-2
ASTREQSANTGELF
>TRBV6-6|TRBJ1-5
ASSHRGGQPQH
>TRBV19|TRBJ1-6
ASSIRDWDSPLH
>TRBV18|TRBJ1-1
ASSSSAAANTEAF
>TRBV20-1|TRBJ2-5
SGGAIGTQY
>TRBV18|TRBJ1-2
ASSPEEGPYGYT
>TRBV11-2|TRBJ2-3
ASSFGGSNPDTQY
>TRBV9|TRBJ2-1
ASSVTSGSYNEQF
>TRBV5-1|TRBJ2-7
ASSLGATGSKEQY
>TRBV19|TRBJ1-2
ASSAGQSYGYT
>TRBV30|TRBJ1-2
AWSVGGSLDYGYT
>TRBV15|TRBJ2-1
ATSGGRILREQF
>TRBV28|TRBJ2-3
ASSLGGRAFDTQY
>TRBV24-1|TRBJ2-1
ATSDLGAGGGNEQF
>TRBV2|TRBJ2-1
ASTPTAYNEQF
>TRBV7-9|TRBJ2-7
ASSSGLAREPQY
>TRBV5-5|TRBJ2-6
ASSLDSGVYGANVLT
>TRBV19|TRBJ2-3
ASRGLAVTDTQY
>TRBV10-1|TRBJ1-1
ASSRGSTEAF
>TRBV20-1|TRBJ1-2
SAPDRGGYT
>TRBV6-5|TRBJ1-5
ASGDRGNQPQH
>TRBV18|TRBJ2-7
ASSRGIAGEGEQY
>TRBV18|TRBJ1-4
ASSPPGRGNEKLF
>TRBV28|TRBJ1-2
ASSRSGGQRFGYT
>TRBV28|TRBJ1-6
ASSTMSSYNSPLH